This is a list of T cell receptor beta chains from one sample in a study of radiation and T cells in renal cell carcinoma. Clones were read by immunoSEQ multiplex PCR, and TCRdb kept only the in-frame ones, dropping some. The sample gives over 85,000 clones, over 75% of which show up once; approximately 6.4% is in the top ten. The sequencing here drew on blood, taken from a patient whose treatment included radiotherapy and nephrectomy. All receptors derive from a man in his sixties with renal cell carcinoma. The CDR3 runs from the conserved cysteine through the conserved F or W. D genes are given only for firm matches. Not every row has a clone size; where given, it reads once, few, many or a size class.

TRBJ2-7 few TRBV2 TRBD2 CASSVGREGQYF TGTGCCAGCAGTGTGGGGCGGGAGGGCCAGTACTTC
TRBJ2-2 - TRBV19 TRBD1 CASSRKWDRFTGELFF TGTGCCAGTAGTCGAAAATGGGACAGGTTCACCGGGGAGCTGTTTTTT
TRBJ2-2 - TRBV15 TRBD1 CATNRKAGQGETGELFF TGTGCCACCAACCGAAAGGCGGGACAGGGCGAAACCGGGGAGCTGTTTTTT
TRBJ1-2 once TRBV6-4 - CASNDRILYGYTF TGTGCCAGCAACGACAGGATCCTCTATGGCTACACCTTC
TRBJ2-7 - TRBV13 - CASSDSRVGSYEQYF TGTGCCAGCAGCGACTCCAGGGTGGGGTCCTACGAGCAGTACTTC
TRBJ1-4 - TRBV7-9 TRBD1 CASSFEGADEKLFF TGTGCCAGCAGCTTCGAGGGGGCGGATGAAAAACTGTTTTTT
TRBJ1-1 - TRBV5-8 - CASSLIERLGDDTEAFF TGTGCCAGCAGCTTGATTGAACGGTTAGGAGACGACACTGAAGCTTTCTTT
TRBJ2-1 - TRBV6-5 TRBD2 CASSYISGAYNEQFF TGTGCCAGCAGTTACATTAGCGGGGCCTACAATGAGCAGTTCTTC
TRBJ2-7 - TRBV6-5 TRBD1 CASRPGQAALSEQYF TGTGCCAGCAGACCTGGACAGGCGGCCCTCAGCGAGCAGTACTTC
TRBJ2-7 - TRBV27 TRBD2 CASSLTSGPYEQYF TGTGCCAGCAGTTTGACTAGCGGGCCCTACGAGCAGTACTTC
TRBJ2-1 - TRBV5-8 TRBD2 CASSSGLAAYNEQFF TGTGCCAGCAGCTCCGGACTAGCAGCCTACAATGAGCAGTTCTTC
TRBJ2-5 - TRBV5-1 - CASFAGETQYF TGCGCCAGCTTTGCCGGGGAGACCCAGTACTTC
TRBJ2-7 - TRBV6-1 - CASSDAGLASSYEQYF TGTGCCAGCAGTGATGCGGGGCTAGCGAGCTCCTACGAGCAGTACTTC
TRBJ1-4 - TRBV28 - CASKAGVEKLFF TGTGCCAGCAAGGCAGGGGTAGAAAAACTGTTTTTT
TRBJ2-7 - TRBV28 - CASSLPPDRKPSHEQYF TGTGCCAGCAGTTTACCTCCTGACAGGAAACCTAGCCACGAGCAGTACTTC
TRBJ1-1 few TRBV5-1 - CASSLWESNTEAFF TGCGCCAGCAGTTTGTGGGAGTCGAACACTGAAGCTTTCTTT
TRBJ2-3 - TRBV15 - CATSRDLSGSTDTQYF TGTGCCACCAGCAGAGATCTTAGCGGAAGCACAGATACGCAGTATTTT
TRBJ2-7 - TRBV7-2 - CASGPHVAGISYEQYF TGTGCCAGCGGACCCCATGTTGCGGGAATCTCCTACGAGCAGTACTTC
TRBJ2-3 - TRBV28 - CASSVEDTDTQYF TGTGCCAGTAGTGTAGAGGACACAGATACGCAGTATTTT
TRBJ2-7 - TRBV19 TRBD2 CASSARASGSPSSYEQYF TGTGCCAGTAGTGCGAGGGCTAGCGGGAGCCCCAGCTCCTACGAGCAGTACTTC
TRBJ2-4 - TRBV28 - CASSLGGNIQYF TGTGCCAGCAGTTTGGGCGGAAACATTCAGTACTTC
TRBJ1-4 - TRBV5-1 - CASSPNGQANEKLFF TGCGCCAGCAGCCCCAATGGACAAGCAAATGAAAAACTGTTTTTT
TRBJ2-2 - TRBV30 - CAWSRGQNTGELFF TGTGCCTGGAGCCGGGGACAAAACACCGGGGAGCTGTTTTTT
TRBJ1-5 few TRBV6-5 - CASSGFWGSNQPQHF TGTGCCAGCAGTGGCTTCTGGGGGAGCAATCAGCCCCAGCATTTT
TRBJ2-2 few TRBV30 - CAWRRMGLTGELFF TGTGCCTGGAGAAGAATGGGACTCACCGGGGAGCTGTTTTTT
TRBJ2-1 few TRBV28 - CASSLYRTGQGSYNEQFF TGTGCCAGCAGTTTGTACCGGACTGGGCAGGGGTCCTACAATGAGCAGTTCTTC
TRBJ2-1 - TRBV4-2 TRBD2 CASSRRTSGSSYNEQFF TGTGCCAGCAGCCGTCGGACTAGCGGGAGCTCCTACAATGAGCAGTTCTTC
TRBJ1-2 once TRBV5-1 - CASSLTGTYGYTF TGCGCCAGCAGCTTGACAGGGACCTATGGCTACACCTTC
TRBJ2-1 - TRBV19 TRBD1 CASSRRGRGSYNEQFF TGTGCCAGTAGCCGCAGGGGGCGCGGGTCCTACAATGAGCAGTTCTTC
TRBJ1-5 - TRBV6-6 - CASSYGAGGNQPQHF TGTGCCAGCAGTTACGGGGCAGGGGGCAATCAGCCCCAGCATTTT
TRBJ1-1 few TRBV29-1 TRBD1 CSVGQGGRAFF TGCAGCGTTGGACAGGGTGGAAGAGCTTTCTTT
TRBJ2-2 - TRBV5-1 - CASSLEGVEAGELFF TGCGCCAGCAGCTTGGAAGGGGTTGAGGCCGGGGAGCTGTTTTTT
TRBJ2-7 few TRBV30 - CAWGIYEQYF TGTGCCTGGGGAATCTACGAGCAGTACTTC
TRBJ2-5 once TRBV5-1 TRBD2 CASSPGLARQETQYF TGCGCCAGCAGCCCTGGACTAGCTCGGCAAGAGACCCAGTACTTC
TRBJ2-3 once TRBV9 TRBD2 CASTLTSGRLGDTQYF TGTGCCAGCACCTTGACTAGCGGGAGGTTGGGAGATACGCAGTATTTT
TRBJ2-1 - TRBV9 - CASSRLTGSSYNEQFF TGTGCCAGCAGCCGCCTTACGGGAAGCTCCTACAATGAGCAGTTCTTC
TRBJ2-1 few TRBV5-1 TRBD2 CASSLATGTSVGEQFF TGCGCCAGCAGCTTGGCAACGGGTACTAGCGTAGGGGAGCAGTTCTTC
TRBJ2-7 - TRBV27 TRBD2 CASSLATSGRYEQYF TGTGCCAGCAGTTTAGCGACTAGCGGGAGATACGAGCAGTACTTC